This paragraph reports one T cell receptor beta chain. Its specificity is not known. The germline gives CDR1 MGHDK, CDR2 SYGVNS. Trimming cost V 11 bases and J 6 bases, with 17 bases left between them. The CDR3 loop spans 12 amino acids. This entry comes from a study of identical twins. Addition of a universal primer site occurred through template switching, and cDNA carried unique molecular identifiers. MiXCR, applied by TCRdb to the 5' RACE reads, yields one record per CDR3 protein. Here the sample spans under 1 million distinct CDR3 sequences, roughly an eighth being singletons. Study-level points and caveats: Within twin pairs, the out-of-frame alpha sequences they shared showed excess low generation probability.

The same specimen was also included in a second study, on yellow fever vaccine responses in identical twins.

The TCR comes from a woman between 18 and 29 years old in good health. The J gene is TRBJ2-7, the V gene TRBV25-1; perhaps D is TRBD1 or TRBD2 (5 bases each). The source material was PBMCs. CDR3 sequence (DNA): TGTGCCTCGAGAGGGGCTTTAGGCGAGCAGTACGTC. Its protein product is CASRGALGEQYV.